Each of the 19 T cell receptor beta chains below was sequenced from the same sample in a study of blood T cell repertoires in COVID-19. Sequencing was performed with immunoSEQ multiplex PCR; in TCRdb, only in-frame clones are kept and a portion is missing. The repertoire holds 150,000 or so clones, with about nine tenths as singletons. The material sequenced was peripheral blood. Source of these receptors: a woman in her 70s with acute or convalescent COVID-19.

CDR3 sequence (DNA): TGTGCCAGCAGTGGAATGGGACAGAACACAGATACGCAGTATTTT. Translation gives CASSGMGQNTDTQYF. The chain combines TRBV2 with TRBJ2-3; 7 nucleotides line up with TRBD1. V shed 4 bases, J shed 2 bases, and the junction held 6 bases outside the gene matches. This CDR3 spans 15 amino acids. Germline V gene sequence: CDR1 SNHLY, CDR2 FYNNEI.

The chain is built from TRBV2 and TRBJ1-1; unclear D gene. V lost 7 bases and J 7 bases, leaving 19 bases between the germline ends. The CDR3 is made up of 14 amino acids. CDR1 is SNHLY and CDR2 is FYNNEI in the germline V gene. This CDR3 is CASTSKRAVSEAFF. The CDR3 nucleotides are TGTGCCAGCACTTCAAAACGAGCGGTTAGTGAAGCTTTCTTT.

The chain combines TRBV27 with TRBJ2-7, with 8 bases identical to TRBD2. In germline, CDR1 is MNHEY, CDR2 SMNVEV (reference sequence). After removal of 3 bases from V and 1 base from J, the junction contained 5 bases not matched to a gene. This CDR3 has 15 residues. In nucleotides, the CDR3 is TGTGCCAGCAGTTTTTATAGCGGGACATCCTACGAGCAGTACTTC. Translation: CASSFYSGTSYEQYF.

This clone was picked up one time. The rearrangement links TRBV4-1 to TRBJ2-1; 8 bases map to TRBD2. CDR3 length: 16 amino acids. J was trimmed by 2 bases and V by 4 bases; bases with no gene match: 7. Germline CDR1 is MGHRA and CDR2 is YSYEKL. The CDR3: CASSLVAGRTYNEQFF. Written as DNA, the CDR3 is TGCGCCAGCAGCCTTGTAGCGGGGAGAACCTACAATGAGCAGTTCTTC.

V gene TRBV4-2 combines with J gene TRBJ2-6; D possibly corresponds to TRBD2 (7 bases). The germline V gene encodes CDR1 LGHNA and CDR2 YNFKEQ. This CDR3 spans 17 amino acids. V was shortened by 1 base and J by 4 bases, with 14 bases between the two germline ends. The CDR3 loop is CASSQASGGAGANVLTF. The CDR3 DNA sequence: TGTGCCAGCAGCCAAGCTTCGGGGGGCGCCGGGGCCAACGTCCTGACTTTC.

The J gene is TRBJ1-6, the V gene TRBV4-1, with D possibly TRBD1 on 5 matching bases. V lost 3 bases and J 7 bases, leaving 7 bases between the germline ends. This CDR3 region has 13 residues. Germline CDR1 MGHRA, CDR2 YSYEKL. The CDR3 protein is CASSHYRNSPLHF. Here the CDR3 DNA reads TGCGCCAGCAGCCACTACAGGAATTCACCCCTCCACTTT.

The rearrangement links TRBV5-1 to TRBJ2-3, with D tentatively TRBD2 (5 bases). Germline-derived CDR1 and CDR2 are SGHRS and YFSETQ. This CDR3 is built from 14 residues. V lost 4 bases and J lost 5, with 14 bases in between. The CDR3: CASSPGRDGDTQYF. CDR3 nucleotide sequence: TGCGCCAGCAGCCCCGGTCGGGATGGAGATACGCAGTATTTT.

The CDR3 DNA sequence: TGTGCCAGTAGTGGTAGCGGGAGCTTGTACAATGAGCAGTTCTTC. Residues: CASSGSGSLYNEQFF. The chain has TRBV19 and TRBJ2-1; 9 nucleotides agree with TRBD2. Per the germline V gene, CDR1 is LNHDA and CDR2 is SQIVND (reference sequence). The CDR3 spans 15 residues. J lost 4 bases, V lost 5 bases, and 6 bases had no gene match.

This clone was found once. The chain joins TRBV30 to TRBJ2-7; D is undetermined. The CDR3 contains 13 residues. In germline, CDR1 is GTSNPN, CDR2 SVGIG (reference sequence). Trimming removed 2 bases at V and 3 bases at J, with 11 bases between. This chain's CDR3 is CAWSSPPGYEQYF. The CDR3 bases are TGTGCCTGGAGTTCGCCCCCCGGCTACGAGCAGTACTTC. The full variable domain, completed using reference TRBV30 and TRBJ2-7, is SQTIHQWPATLVQPVGSPLSLECTVEGTSNPNLYWYRQAAGRGLQLLFYSVGIGQISSEVPQNLSASRPQDRQFILSSKKLLLSDSGFYLCAWSSPPGYEQYFGPGTRLTVT.

The CDR3 DNA follows: TGTGCCTGGAGTGTCGAGGGAGGGATATCCTACGAGCAGTACTTC. Translation: CAWSVEGGISYEQYF. This chain joins TRBV30 and TRBJ2-7, with 7 bases matching TRBD2. The junction had 6 bases not matched to a gene; V was cut back by 0 bases and J by 1 base. CDR1 is GTSNPN and CDR2 is SVGIG in the germline V gene (reference sequence). The CDR3 sequence is 15 residues long.

The chain is built from TRBV7-7 and TRBJ2-3; 8 positions agree with TRBD2. CDR1 is SSHAT and CDR2 is FNYEAQ in the germline V gene (reference sequence). The junction had 10 bases not matched to a gene; V was cut back by 2 bases and J by 0 bases. The CDR3 loop spans 18 amino acids. The chain's CDR3 is CASSLRPSGLSSTDTQYF. CDR3 bases: TGTGCCAGCAGCTTACGTCCTAGCGGGCTTTCTAGCACAGATACGCAGTATTTT.

The chain joins TRBV5-1 to TRBJ1-1; TRBD1 agrees at 9 bases. This CDR3 is built from 15 residues. From germline, CDR1 is SGHRS and CDR2 YFSETQ. Trimming cost V 5 bases and J 4 bases; bases outside gene matches: 9. The CDR3, as DNA: TGCGCCAGCAGTTGGGGCAAGACAGGGGGCACTGAAGCTTTCTTT. This translates into CASSWGKTGGTEAFF.

J is TRBJ1-4 and V is TRBV10-3; TRBD1 matches at 9 bases. The CDR3 runs to 16 residues. Germline lookup yields CDR1 ENHRY and CDR2 SYGVKD. V was pared by 2 bases and J by 3 bases, with 4 bases of the junction left unmatched. The CDR3 is CAISEAGTGPNEKLFF. In nucleotides, the CDR3 is TGTGCCATCAGTGAGGCAGGGACAGGGCCTAATGAAAAACTGTTTTTT.

The chain uses TRBV7-2 and TRBJ2-1; D is perhaps TRBD2 (5 bases). CDR3 length equals 15 residues. V was trimmed by 6 bases and J by 6 bases, leaving 18 bases between them. CDR1 is SGHTA and CDR2 is FQGNSA in the germline V gene. The CDR3 DNA sequence: TGTGCCAGCAGGGTTCCGGGAACCGCGGGCAATGAGCAGTTCTTC. Translated, it gives CASRVPGTAGNEQFF.

The chain links TRBV9 to TRBJ2-5; 8 bases are shared with TRBD2. Germline CDR1 is SGDLS and CDR2 is YYNGEE. The CDR3 contains 15 residues. V lost 2 bases and J lost 5; bases outside the gene matches: 8. The CDR3: CASSVGSSGLETQYF. The CDR3 nucleotides are TGTGCCAGCAGCGTTGGTTCTAGCGGGTTGGAGACCCAGTACTTC.

V gene TRBV9 combines with J gene TRBJ2-1, with TRBD2 identical over 11 bases. This CDR3 contains 15 residues. Trimming cost V 0 bases and J 7 bases; bases outside gene matches: 3. Germline-derived CDR1 and CDR2 are SGDLS and YYNGEE. CDR3 region: CASSVDSGGVNEQFF. The CDR3, as DNA: TGTGCCAGCAGCGTAGATAGCGGGGGGGTGAATGAGCAGTTCTTC.

The rearrangement links TRBV2 to TRBJ2-7; 11 bases match TRBD1. With V trimmed by 2 bases and J by 6 bases, 6 bases remained unmatched. Germline V gene sequence: CDR1 SNHLY, CDR2 FYNNEI. CDR3 length: 15 residues. CDR3 amino acids: CASSEFGTGGGEQYF. The DNA of the CDR3 is TGTGCCAGCAGTGAATTTGGGACAGGGGGTGGCGAGCAGTACTTC.

The chain carries TRBV4-3 and TRBJ2-1, with 15 bases aligning to TRBD2. J lost 4 bases, V lost 1 base, and 8 bases had no gene match. This CDR3 is built from 19 residues. Per germline, CDR1 LGHNA and CDR2 YSLEER. CDR3 nucleotides: TGCGCCAGCAGCCAAGCCGGACTAGCGGGAGGGTTAGGGTACAATGAGCAGTTCTTC. Protein sequence: CASSQAGLAGGLGYNEQFF.

The chain links TRBV7-2 to TRBJ2-1; D gene uncertain. This CDR3 has 12 residues. Germline V CDR1 and CDR2: SGHTA, FQGNSA. Deletions cut 2 bases from V and 9 bases from J, with 8 bases between. CDR3 sequence (DNA): TGTGCCAGCAGCTTATACGTCGGTGAGCAGTTCTTC. It translates to CASSLYVGEQFF.